This is a list of T cell receptor beta chains from one sample in a study of blood T cell repertoires in COVID-19. Repertoires were generated with immunoSEQ multiplex PCR, while TCRdb's copy carries only in-frame clones and drops some. The table lists some 150,000 clones, around 83% of them singletons. Sample: peripheral blood. The receptors shown here come from a man in his forties with acute or convalescent COVID-19. Both conserved end residues are part of each CDR3. A D gene is named only where the DNA matches it firmly. Part of the rows lack a size; the others show once, few, many or a class for expanded clones.

TRBJ1-6 | TRBV7-9 | - | 15 | TRBD1 | TGTGCCAGCAGCTTTTCGGGACAGGGAAATTCACCCCTCCACTTT | CASSFSGQGNSPLHF
TRBJ2-7 | TRBV28 | - | 15 | TRBD2 | TGTGCCATCCGGGGAGGACTAGTGGTAATTTACGAGCAGTACTTC | CAIRGGLVVIYEQYF
TRBJ1-1 | TRBV28 | - | 18 | TRBD1 | TGTGCCAGCAGTTCCCCCGGAAAGGGGGCAAGGGGTGGCACTGAAGCTTTCTTT | CASSSPGKGARGGTEAFF
TRBJ2-7 | TRBV11-3 | - | 13 | - | TGTGCCAGCAGCTTAGGGCAGGACTACGAGCAGTACTTC | CASSLGQDYEQYF
TRBJ1-2 | TRBV2 | - | 14 | - | TGTGCCAGCAGTCTGGACAGTGCTAACTATGGCTACACCTTC | CASSLDSANYGYTF
TRBJ2-1 | TRBV30 | - | 15 | TRBD2 | TGTGCCTGGAGTTTGATGGCTAGCGGGGGGAATGAGCAGTTCTTC | CAWSLMASGGNEQFF
TRBJ1-1 | TRBV30 | - | 12 | - | TGTGCCTGGAGTGTACAACGCACTGAAGCTTTCTTT | CAWSVQRTEAFF
TRBJ2-5 | TRBV4-3 | - | 14 | TRBD1 | TGCGCCAGCAGCCAATTTCGGACAGGTGGGGCCCAGTACTTC | CASSQFRTGGAQYF
TRBJ2-5 | TRBV3-1/TRBV3-2 | - | 17 | TRBD2 | TGTGCCAGCAGCCTGCTTACTAGCGGGGGGGCCTCAGAGACCCAGTACTTC | CASSLLTSGGASETQYF
TRBJ1-2 | TRBV2 | - | 14 | - | TGTGCCAGCTCCCCCTTTAGAGGGTTCGAAGGCTACACCTTC | CASSPFRGFEGYTF
TRBJ1-2 | TRBV7-2 | once | 14 | - | TGTGCCAGCAGCTTACGTCCAGCTAACTATGGCTACACCTTC | CASSLRPANYGYTF
TRBJ1-4 | TRBV25-1 | - | 14 | TRBD1 | TGTGCCAGCAACGGACAGGGGAGCTATGAAAAACTGTTTTTT | CASNGQGSYEKLFF
TRBJ2-3 | TRBV27 | - | 13 | - | TGTGCCAGCTCCTCGGGGAACACAGATACGCAGTATTTT | CASSSGNTDTQYF
TRBJ1-3 | TRBV9 | - | 12 | - | TGTGCCAGCAGCGACAGGGAAAACACCATATATTTT | CASSDRENTIYF
TRBJ1-5 | TRBV5-5 | - | 20 | - | TGTGCCAGCAGCTTGTCGAGGGCAGGCGCCTGGGATGCTAGCAATCAGCCCCAGCATTTT | CASSLSRAGAWDASNQPQHF